Listed below are T cell receptor beta chains from one sample, sequenced in a study. TCRdb re-analysed the RT-PCR reads in MiXCR, keeping a single row per CDR3 protein. The sample lists more than 550,000 distinct CDR3 sequences, 12% to 15% occurring once. Sequencing was carried out using memory CD4+ T cells from blood. These TCRs come from a female donor in good health, serving as a healthy control. Both conserved end residues are part of each CDR3.

J gene | V gene | CDR3 protein
TRBJ2-7 | TRBV4-2 | CASSPFRGDEQYF
TRBJ2-1 | TRBV24-1 | CATSSSGLGNPYNEQFF
TRBJ2-7 | TRBV28 | CASSSIAGGTVYEQYF
TRBJ2-3 | TRBV10-3 | CAISLKLAGYTDTQYF
TRBJ2-3 | TRBV10-3 | CAISTGQGTDTQYF
TRBJ2-7 | TRBV28 | CASSPQDGIYEQYF
TRBJ1-2 | TRBV29-1 | CSVEEVRGGGYTF
TRBJ2-1 | TRBV30 | CAWRQGFYNEQFF
TRBJ1-1 | TRBV2 | CASSEGQLEYTEAFF
TRBJ1-1 | TRBV9 | CASSPDPMNTEAFF
TRBJ1-6 | TRBV6-4 | CASSDSIVVSSYNSPLHF
TRBJ2-7 | TRBV6-5 | CASRRPGTTTYEQYF
TRBJ2-7 | TRBV5-1 | CASSSGAIAYEQYF
TRBJ1-2 | TRBV14 | CASSQELAGYAF
TRBJ1-2 | TRBV27 | CATRWQGALGYTF
TRBJ2-1 | TRBV7-3 | CASSLTANGGTHNEQFF
TRBJ2-1 | TRBV6-6 | CASRTGTGSNEQFF
TRBJ1-5 | TRBV20-1 | CSASIGGGGNQPQHF
TRBJ2-3 | TRBV7-3 | CASSTGTSGRAGTQYF
TRBJ2-3 | TRBV29-1 | CSVRTTGSKSTDTQYF
TRBJ2-1 | TRBV7-3 | CASSLGQGATNEQFF
TRBJ1-5 | TRBV7-2 | CASSLGSDRGRHF
TRBJ1-1 | TRBV7-2 | CASSITKNTEAFF
TRBJ2-7 | TRBV20-1 | CSARNAQGASYEQYF
TRBJ1-3 | TRBV7-9 | CASSLTTGNTIYF
TRBJ1-2 | TRBV7-9 | CASSPGGRENYGYTF
TRBJ2-1 | TRBV5-4 | CAGGVAGQNEQFF
TRBJ1-5 | TRBV2 | CASSGDARANQPQHF
TRBJ2-2 | TRBV5-1 | CASSFQGGTGELFF
TRBJ2-1 | TRBV29-1 | CSVASTLYNEQFF
TRBJ1-5 | TRBV20-1 | CSARGPGSLEPQHF
TRBJ1-1 | TRBV9 | CASSGTGLFNTEAFF
TRBJ1-2 | TRBV20-1 | CSAPGQGIGYTF
TRBJ1-1 | TRBV20-1 | CSARIGNIMNTEAFF
TRBJ2-2 | TRBV9 | CASGRWNTGELFF
TRBJ2-5 | TRBV25-1 | CASSALAGGLETQYF
TRBJ2-7 | TRBV5-1 | CASSHEPGRNYEQYF
TRBJ2-4 | TRBV6-2/TRBV6-3 | CASGAGAIQYF
TRBJ2-7 | TRBV14 | CASSPSQGLAGEGYEQYF
TRBJ2-5 | TRBV7-6 | CASSPRTSGGQETQYF
TRBJ1-4 | TRBV7-9 | CASSLEGTDNEKLFF
TRBJ2-2 | TRBV4-3 | CASSQAPGNGELFF
TRBJ2-7 | TRBV29-1 | CSVETPGRQQYF
TRBJ1-5 | TRBV9 | CASSVGTNNQPQHF
TRBJ2-7 | TRBV18 | CASSPPPLAVGVGEQYF
TRBJ1-2 | TRBV12-3/TRBV12-4 | CASRRGMDYGYTF
TRBJ2-5 | TRBV7-9 | CASGRGSPGETQYF
TRBJ2-2 | TRBV20-1 | CSAPGQGYTGELFF
TRBJ1-2 | TRBV5-5 | CASSWGQGSAEGYTF